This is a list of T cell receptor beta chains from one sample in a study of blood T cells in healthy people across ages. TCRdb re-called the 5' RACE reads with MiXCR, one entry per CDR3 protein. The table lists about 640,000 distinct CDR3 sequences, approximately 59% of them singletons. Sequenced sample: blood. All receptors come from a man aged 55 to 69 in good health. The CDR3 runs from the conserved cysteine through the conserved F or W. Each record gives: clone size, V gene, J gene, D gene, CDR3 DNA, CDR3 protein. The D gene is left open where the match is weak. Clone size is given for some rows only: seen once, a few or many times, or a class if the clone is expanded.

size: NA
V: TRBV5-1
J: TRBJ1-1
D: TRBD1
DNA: TGCGCCAGCAGCGCTCAGGGGGCCATGAACACTGAAGCTTTCTTT
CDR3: CASSAQGAMNTEAFF

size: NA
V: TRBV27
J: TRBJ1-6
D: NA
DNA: TGTGCCAGCAGGTCTAGGGGTTCACCCCTCCACTTT
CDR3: CASRSRGSPLHF

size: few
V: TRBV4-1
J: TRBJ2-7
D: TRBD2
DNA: TGCGCCAGCAGCCAAACTAGCGCGGGCTACGAGCAGTACTTC
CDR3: CASSQTSAGYEQYF

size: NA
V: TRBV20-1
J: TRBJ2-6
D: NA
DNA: TGCAGTGCTAGCTCTGGGGTCAGCTCTGGGGCCAACGTCCTGACTTTC
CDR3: CSASSGVSSGANVLTF

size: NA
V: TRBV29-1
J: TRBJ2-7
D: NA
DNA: TGCAGCGTTCTCGGTGGCGGGGAGCAGTACTTC
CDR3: CSVLGGGEQYF

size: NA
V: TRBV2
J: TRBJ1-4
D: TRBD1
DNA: TGTGCCAGCAGTGGCCAGGGGGCGCAGGGTGAAAAACTGTTTTTT
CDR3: CASSGQGAQGEKLFF

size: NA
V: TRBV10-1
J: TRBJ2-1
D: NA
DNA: TGCGCCAGCAGTGAGGGTGGCTTCGGGTCCCTCCTCGAGCAGTTCTTC
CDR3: CASSEGGFGSLLEQFF

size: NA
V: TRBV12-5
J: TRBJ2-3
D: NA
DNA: TGTGCTAGTGCCTCGACTGCTCACACAGATACGCAGTATTTT
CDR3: CASASTAHTDTQYF

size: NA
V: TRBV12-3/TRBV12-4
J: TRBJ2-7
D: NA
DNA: TGTGCCAGCAGTACAGTACCACCTCGGGAGCAGTACTTC
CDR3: CASSTVPPREQYF

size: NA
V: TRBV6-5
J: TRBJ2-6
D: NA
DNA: TGTGCCAGCAGTTACATCACAGGTACCCTATCTGGGGCCAACGTCCTGACTTTC
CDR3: CASSYITGTLSGANVLTF

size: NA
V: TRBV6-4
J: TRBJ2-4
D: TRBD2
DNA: TGTGCCAGCAGTGACTTGGCAGGGAGGGTTCAGTACTTC
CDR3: CASSDLAGRVQYF

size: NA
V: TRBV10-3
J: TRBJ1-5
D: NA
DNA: TGTGCCATCAGCGAATCGGGAGGGGAGGTCCAATCGCCCCAGCATTTT
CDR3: CAISESGGEVQSPQHF

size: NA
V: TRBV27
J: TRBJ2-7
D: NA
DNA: TGTGCCAGCAGGGGGGACAACGGCGAGCAGTACTTC
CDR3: CASRGDNGEQYF

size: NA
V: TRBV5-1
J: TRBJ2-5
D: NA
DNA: TGCGCCAGCAGCTCCGGACGGACGTACCAAGAGACCCAGTACTTC
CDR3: CASSSGRTYQETQYF

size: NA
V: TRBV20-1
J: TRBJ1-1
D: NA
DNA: TGCAGTGCCTGCCCCGGCCTCCCGCTACCCAACACTGAAGCTTTCTTT
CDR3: CSACPGLPLPNTEAFF

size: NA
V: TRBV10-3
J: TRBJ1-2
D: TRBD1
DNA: TGTGCCGGGTCGGACAGGGGTCGTGGCTACACCTTC
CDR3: CAGSDRGRGYTF

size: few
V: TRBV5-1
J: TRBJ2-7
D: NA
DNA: TGCGCCAGCAGCCCGGGGACGGGGTTACCCTCCTACGAGCAGTACTTC
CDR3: CASSPGTGLPSYEQYF

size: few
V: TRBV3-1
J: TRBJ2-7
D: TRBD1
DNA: TGTGCCAGCAGCCGGGACAGGTTCTCCTACGAGCAGTACTTC
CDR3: CASSRDRFSYEQYF

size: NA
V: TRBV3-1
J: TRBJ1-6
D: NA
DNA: TGTGCCAGCAGCCAAGTACTCGGGGTAGGTAATTCACCCCTCCACTTT
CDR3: CASSQVLGVGNSPLHF

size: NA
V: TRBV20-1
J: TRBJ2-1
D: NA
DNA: TGCAGTGCTAGAGCCCAAGCGGGCGGGGAGCAGTTCTTC
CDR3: CSARAQAGGEQFF

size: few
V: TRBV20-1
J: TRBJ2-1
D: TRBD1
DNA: TGCAGTGCCCAGAGCGGGACAGGGTTATCCCATGAGCAGTTCTTC
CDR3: CSAQSGTGLSHEQFF

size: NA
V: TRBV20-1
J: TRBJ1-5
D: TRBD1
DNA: TGCAGTGTTAATATAGGACAGGATAATCAGCCCCAGCATTTT
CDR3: CSVNIGQDNQPQHF

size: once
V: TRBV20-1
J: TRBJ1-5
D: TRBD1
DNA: TGCAGTGCGAACACAGGGGTTCAGCCCCAGCATTTT
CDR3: CSANTGVQPQHF

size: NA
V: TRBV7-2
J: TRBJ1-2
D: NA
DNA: TGTGCCAGCAGCCCGGGACTGCAGGCGGGCCTGAACTATGGCTACACCTTC
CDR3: CASSPGLQAGLNYGYTF

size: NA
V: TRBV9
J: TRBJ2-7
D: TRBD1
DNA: TGTGCCAGCAGCGTAGGGGGGGGACAGGGAACCTACGAGCAGTACTTC
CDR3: CASSVGGGQGTYEQYF

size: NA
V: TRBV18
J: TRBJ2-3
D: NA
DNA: TGTGCCAGCTCCCCTATGGACAGTCCTGATACGCAGTATTTT
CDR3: CASSPMDSPDTQYF

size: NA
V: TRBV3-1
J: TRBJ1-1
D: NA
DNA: TGTGCCAGCAGTGGCAGGGACACCCACACTGAAGCTTTCTTT
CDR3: CASSGRDTHTEAFF

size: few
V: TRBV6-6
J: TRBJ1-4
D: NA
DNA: TGTGCCAGCATTACCGGGGGGGCGCGTGAAAAACTGTTTTTT
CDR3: CASITGGAREKLFF

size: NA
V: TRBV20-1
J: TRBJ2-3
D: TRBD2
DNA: TGCAGTGCTGGGGGGACTAGCGGGGGCACAGATACGCAGTATTTT
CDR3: CSAGGTSGGTDTQYF

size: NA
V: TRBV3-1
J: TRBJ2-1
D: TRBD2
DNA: TGTGCCAGCAGCCTACGCCTCGGACTACCGGGGGGTGCTGAGCAGTTCTTC
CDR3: CASSLRLGLPGGAEQFF

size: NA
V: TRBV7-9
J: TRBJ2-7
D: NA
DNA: TGTGCCAGCAGCCGCCGGGGCGCGGTCCACGAGCAGTACTTC
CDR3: CASSRRGAVHEQYF

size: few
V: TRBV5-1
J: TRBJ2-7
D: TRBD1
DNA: TGCGCCAGCAGCAAGCAGACAGGGGGCAACGAGCAGTACTTC
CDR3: CASSKQTGGNEQYF

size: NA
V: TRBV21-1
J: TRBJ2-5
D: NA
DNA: TGTGCCAGCAGCCGACGGGACAGGGGCAAGAGACGAGAGACCCAGTACTTC
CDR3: CASSRRDRGKRRETQYF

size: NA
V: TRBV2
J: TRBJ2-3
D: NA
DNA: TGTGCCAGCAGTGTTGGGGGCGGCAGGGCAACGCAGTATTTT
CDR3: CASSVGGGRATQYF

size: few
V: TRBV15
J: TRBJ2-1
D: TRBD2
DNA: TGTGCCACCAGCAGGCAGCGGGGGAGCTCCTACAATGAGCAGTTCTTC
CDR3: CATSRQRGSSYNEQFF

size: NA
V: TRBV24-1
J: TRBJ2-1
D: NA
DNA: TGTGCCACCAGTGATCCCCGGGACTACAATGAGCAGTTCTTC
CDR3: CATSDPRDYNEQFF

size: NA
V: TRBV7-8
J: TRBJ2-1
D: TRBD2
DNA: TGTGCCAGCAGCTTAGTGGGTGGCGTAGCGGGGGGGCGAAGCTCCTACAATGAGCAGTTCTTC
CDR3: CASSLVGGVAGGRSSYNEQFF

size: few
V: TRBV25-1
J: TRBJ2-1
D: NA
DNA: TGTGCCAGCAGTCCGTTAGGGGGTGCCCCATCCTACAATGAGCAGTTCTTC
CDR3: CASSPLGGAPSYNEQFF

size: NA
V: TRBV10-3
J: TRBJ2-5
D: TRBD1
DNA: TGTGCCATCACCAAGACAGGGGGCGGGCAAGAGACCCAGTACTTC
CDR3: CAITKTGGGQETQYF

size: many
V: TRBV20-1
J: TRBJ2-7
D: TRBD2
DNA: TGCAGTGCCACCCCGGCGGCTAGCGGCTACGAGCAGTACTTC
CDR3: CSATPAASGYEQYF

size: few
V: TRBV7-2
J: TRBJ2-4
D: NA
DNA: TGTGCCAGCAGCTTAGACCAACTAGCCAAAAACATTCAGTACTTC
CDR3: CASSLDQLAKNIQYF

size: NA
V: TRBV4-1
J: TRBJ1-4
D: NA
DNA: TGCGCCAGCAGCCAAACCAGTACAACTAATGAAAAACTGTTTTTT
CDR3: CASSQTSTTNEKLFF

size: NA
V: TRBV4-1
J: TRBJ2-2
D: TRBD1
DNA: TGCGCCAGCAGCCACCATCCCCGAGACAGGGCGGGTGGGGAGCTGTTTTTT
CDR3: CASSHHPRDRAGGELFF

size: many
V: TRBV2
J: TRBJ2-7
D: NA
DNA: TGTGCCAGCAGTATCGGAGGCTACGAGCAGTACTTC
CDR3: CASSIGGYEQYF